The 14 T cell receptor beta chains given below trace back to one sample, sequenced in a study of technical replicates of blood from a few donors. Libraries were prepared by immunoSEQ multiplex PCR; TCRdb keeps only in-frame clonotypes and omits some of them. In the table there are 99,000 or so clones, about 95% of which are singletons. Sequenced: T cells isolated from PBMCs. These receptors came from a human donor in good health.

The gene calls are TRBV6-5 and TRBJ2-7, with TRBD2 as a possible D gene (6 bases). This CDR3 is built from 15 residues. Trimming shortened V by 3 bases and J by 0 bases, and 12 bases separated the two germline ends. The V gene's germline CDR1 is MNHEY and CDR2 SVGAGI. The CDR3 region has the DNA TGTGCCAGCAGTTATCCGGGACTCAACTCCTACGAGCAGTACTTC. The encoded protein is CASSYPGLNSYEQYF.

In DNA form, the CDR3 reads TGTGCCAGCAGCTTACTTTCTTTAGCGGGGGGCCCCTACAATGAGCAGTTCTTC. It encodes CASSLLSLAGGPYNEQFF. This rearrangement joins TRBV7-9 to TRBJ2-1; 10 nucleotides match TRBD2. Per germline, CDR1 SEHNR and CDR2 FQNEAQ (reference sequence). The J segment lost 2 bases and the V segment lost 2 bases, leaving 9 bases of the junction unmatched. The CDR3 is made up of 18 amino acids.

The rearrangement links TRBV30 to TRBJ2-5; no reliable D call. V lost 0 bases and J lost 2, with 7 bases in between. The CDR3 runs to 13 residues. CDR1 and CDR2 (germline): GTSNPN, SVGIG (reference sequence). The CDR3 sequence: CAWSVQLQETQYF. The CDR3 nucleotides read TGTGCCTGGAGTGTACAGCTTCAAGAGACCCAGTACTTC.

The V call is TRBV27, the J call TRBJ2-7; the D is unclear. Trimming pared 6 bases from V and 7 bases from J, leaving 19 bases between. Germline V lookup: CDR1 MNHEY, CDR2 SMNVEV (reference sequence). The CDR3 consists of 14 residues. The DNA of the CDR3 is TGTGCCAGCAGCACTTCGACCCGCGGATTGGAGCAGTACTTC. Encoded protein: CASSTSTRGLEQYF.

The chain uses TRBV4-1 and TRBJ2-1, with D tentatively TRBD1 (6 bases). The germline CDR1 and CDR2 sequences are MGHRA and YSYEKL. Between the trimmed V and J ends, which lost 1 base and 4 bases, there was a span of 23 bases. CDR3 length equals 19 residues. The CDR3 DNA reads as TGCGCCAGCAGCCAAGTAGTTGGAAGGGGCAGGGGAAATTACAATGAGCAGTTCTTC. Translating it yields CASSQVVGRGRGNYNEQFF.

The J gene is TRBJ1-6, the V gene TRBV6-1; D is possibly TRBD1 (6 bases). This CDR3 contains 14 residues. With 6 bases removed from V and 9 bases from J, the gap between germline ends came to 15 bases. CDR1 is MNHNS and CDR2 is SASEGT in the germline V gene. CDR3 sequence: CASRGLGGRSPLHF. The CDR3 DNA follows: TGTGCCAGCAGGGGACTCGGGGGGCGTTCACCCCTCCACTTT.

The chain has TRBV5-1 and TRBJ1-1; D call uncertain. The V and J ends lost 4 bases and 1 base respectively, with 11 bases between them. The CDR3 length is 14 residues. Germline V CDR1 and CDR2: SGHRS, YFSETQ. In DNA, the CDR3 is TGCGCCAGCAGCGAGATGAACGGGAACACTGAAGCTTTCTTT. This encodes CASSEMNGNTEAFF.

The V call is TRBV2, the J call TRBJ2-1, with D perhaps matching TRBD1 (8 bases). Per the germline V gene, CDR1 is SNHLY and CDR2 is FYNNEI. V was pared by 5 bases and J by 4 bases, with 15 bases between. The CDR3 is made up of 15 amino acids. CDR3 nucleotide sequence: TGTGCCAGCAGTTCTGACAGGGGAGGGTACAATGAGCAGTTCTTC. It is translated as CASSSDRGGYNEQFF. Full variable domain (outside the CDR3, taken from reference TRBV2 and TRBJ2-1): EPEVTQTPSHQVTQMGQEVILRCVPISNHLYFYWYRQILGQKVEFLVSFYNNEISEKSEIFDDQFSVERPDGSNFTLKIRSTKLEDSAMYFCASSSDRGGYNEQFFGPGTRLTVL.

The chain combines TRBV29-1 with TRBJ2-1; tentative D call: TRBD1 (5 bases). The CDR3 extends over 13 amino acids. In germline, CDR1 is SQVTM, CDR2 ANQGSEA. Trimming stripped 5 bases from V and 3 bases from J, with 11 bases between. The CDR3 is CSVSETVYNEQFF. The CDR3 bases are TGCAGCGTTTCTGAGACAGTCTACAATGAGCAGTTCTTC.

The V call is TRBV28, the J call TRBJ1-5; 7 positions agree with TRBD1. V was clipped by 5 bases and J by 7 bases; unmatched bases: 8. CDR3 length: 14 residues. Germline CDR1 and CDR2: MDHEN and SYDVKM. The CDR3 DNA reads TGTGCCAGCAGTGGACTTACAGGGGACCAGCCCCAGCATTTT. This translates into CASSGLTGDQPQHF. Supplemented by reference TRBV28 and TRBJ1-5, the full variable domain reads DVKVTQSSRYLVKRTGEKVFLECVQDMDHENMFWYRQDPGLGLRLIYFSYDVKMKEKGDIPEGYSVSREKKERFSLILESASTNQTSMYLCASSGLTGDQPQHFGDGTRLSIL.

In this sample, this clone turned up a few times. The chain carries TRBV6-1 and TRBJ2-7; no reliable D call. CDR1 MNHNS and CDR2 SASEGT come from the germline V gene. The V end was cut by 3 bases, the J end by 3 bases, with 3 bases between. The CDR3 sequence is 11 residues long. CDR3 nucleotides: TGTGCCAGCAGTGATTACTACGAGCAGTACTTC. Translating it yields CASSDYYEQYF.

The chain couples TRBV19 to TRBJ1-3; possibly TRBD1 for D (5 bases). Trimming cost V 4 bases and J 0 bases, with 13 bases left between them. In germline, CDR1 is LNHDA, CDR2 SQIVND (reference sequence). The CDR3 contains 16 residues. CDR3: CASSTRQPSSGNTIYF. As DNA, the CDR3 is TGTGCCAGTAGTACTAGACAGCCGAGCTCTGGAAACACCATATATTTT.

The chain has TRBV5-4 and TRBJ2-1, with 7 bases aligning to TRBD1. CDR3 length: 15 residues. V shed 4 bases and J 1 base; nucleotides not matched to a gene: 5. The germline gives CDR1 SGHNT, CDR2 YYREEE (reference sequence). The CDR3 nucleotides read TGTGCCAGCAGCCTTGGACAGGTATCCTACAATGAGCAGTTCTTC. Its translation is CASSLGQVSYNEQFF. The full variable domain, its missing parts supplied by reference TRBV5-4 and TRBJ2-1, is ETGVTQSPTHLIKTRGQQVTLRCSSQSGHNTVSWYQQALGQGPQFIFQYYREEENGRGNFPPRFSGLQFPNYSSELNVNALELDDSALYLCASSLGQVSYNEQFFGPGTRLTVL.

The CDR3 reads CASSPPGLGGYTF. The CDR3 coding sequence is TGTGCCAGCAGCCCCCCAGGGCTGGGAGGCTACACCTTC. This rearrangement joins TRBV9 to TRBJ1-2, with D maybe TRBD1 (5 bases). V lost 4 bases and J lost 8, with 15 bases in between. This CDR3 has 13 residues. Per the germline V gene, CDR1 is SGDLS and CDR2 is YYNGEE.